The 27 T cell receptor beta chains presented below share a single source sample, sequenced in a study of CXCR3-negative and CXCR3-positive naive CD8 T cells (dated by TCRdb to between 2018 and 2020). The instrument given in TCRdb is NextSeq 550. The Human TCR Profiling Kit (MiLaboratory) was used to make UMI-labeled 5' RACE TRB cDNA libraries. TCRdb reprocessed the reads, so every CDR3 protein sequence counts as one entry and DNA is not shown. The table for this sample lists 3,800 or so distinct CDR3 sequences. Just under 2% of the sample belongs to the ten largest clones. Sequencing was done on a sample of naive CXCR3- CD8+ T cells from blood. Interpreted using the paper, the cell subset or site label stands for: CD45RO-CCR7+CD27+CD95- naive CD8+ T cells lacking CXCR3 (TNR3-). The receptors originated from a human donor in good health. Some clones in this sample may be carry-over from other donors' samples.

This clonotype ranks as medium-sized in terms of frequency. This chain connects TRBV29-1 to TRBJ2-3; TCRdb indicates TRBD2, and absent DNA this call remains unverified. CDR3 length equals 17 residues. Looked up from germline, CDR1 is SQVTM and CDR2 is ANQGSEA. The CDR3 sequence is CSVERLAGLISTDTQYF.

This clonotype registers medium-sized by frequency. V is TRBV29-1 and J is TRBJ1-1; TCRdb lists TRBD1, though no DNA is available to test this call. CDR3 length: 12 residues. Looked up from germline, CDR1 is SQVTM and CDR2 is ANQGSEA. The CDR3: CSVVGGSGEAFF.

The V and J genes are TRBV11-3 and TRBJ2-1; TCRdb lists TRBD2, though no DNA is available to test this call. The CDR3 totals 15 residues. CDR1 SGHNT and CDR2 YENEEA come from the germline V gene. CDR3 sequence: CASSLVAAGVNEQFF. The full variable domain, in which reference TRBV11-3 and TRBJ2-1 provide the parts outside the CDR3, is EAGVVQSPRYKIIEKKQPVAFWCNPISGHNTLYWYLQNLGQGPELLIRYENEEAVDDSQLPKDRFSAERLKGVDSTLKIQPAELGDSAVYLCASSLVAAGVNEQFFGPGTRLTVL.

This clonotype is called medium-sized based on its frequency. The V and J genes are TRBV6-5 and TRBJ2-3; TCRdb reports TRBD2, a call that lacks DNA to check it against. CDR1 MNHEY and CDR2 SVGAGI come from the germline V gene. This CDR3 is built from 13 residues. CDR3 loop: CASSYEDSGTQYF.

This rearrangement joins TRBV29-1 to TRBJ1-2. The CDR3 has 14 residues. Germline V CDR1 and CDR2: SQVTM, ANQGSEA. CDR3 amino acids: CSVTNGESNYGYTF.

This clonotype is called medium-sized based on its frequency. The gene calls are TRBV4-3 and TRBJ2-5; absent DNA, TCRdb's TRBD1 call cannot be checked. There are 16 residues in the CDR3. Germline assignment: CDR1 LGHNA and CDR2 YSLEER. Here the CDR3 reads CASSQDGTGGLETQYF.

According to its frequency, this clonotype is medium-sized. The chain couples TRBV27 to TRBJ2-7; TCRdb's D call, TRBD2, is unchecked because there is no DNA. Germline assignment: CDR1 MNHEY and CDR2 SMNVEV (reference sequence). This CDR3 has 13 residues. The chain's CDR3 is CASSTGTYDEQYF.

Judged by frequency, this clonotype is medium-sized. The chain has TRBV7-3 and TRBJ1-1; TCRdb designates TRBD1, a call that cannot be tested without DNA. Germline CDR1 SGHTA, CDR2 FQGTGA. This CDR3 has 15 amino acids. This chain's CDR3 is CASSPTGLMNTEAFF.

Measured by frequency, this clonotype is medium-sized (0.01 to 0.1%). The genes are TRBV29-1 and TRBJ1-1; TCRdb designates TRBD1, a call that cannot be tested without DNA. This CDR3 region has 12 residues. The V gene's germline CDR1 is SQVTM and CDR2 ANQGSEA. CDR3 region: CSGDPGDTEAFF.

The CDR3 spells CASRDGTGNRFNQPQHF. The chain combines TRBV19 with TRBJ1-5; with no DNA, the TCRdb D assignment of TRBD1 cannot be verified. The germline CDR1 and CDR2 sequences are LNHDA and SQIVND (reference sequence). The CDR3 has 17 residues.

Its frequency marks this clonotype as medium-sized. The V and J genes are TRBV6-2 or TRBV6-3 and TRBJ2-4; TCRdb proposes TRBD1, but this gene call is untestable without DNA. The germline V gene has CDR1 MNHEY and CDR2 SVGEGT. The CDR3 runs 17 residues. The CDR3 region is CASSYAPGGEDKNIQYF.

This clonotype shows up as medium-sized by frequency. The V call is TRBV29-1, the J call TRBJ2-1; there is no DNA to check the TCRdb D call of TRBD2. In germline, CDR1 is SQVTM, CDR2 ANQGSEA. The CDR3 spans 15 residues. The CDR3 sequence is CSVPGTSGGYNEQFF.

The genes are TRBV6-2 or TRBV6-3 and TRBJ1-1; the TCRdb D gene call, TRBD1, has no DNA to confirm it. Germline V gives CDR1 MNHEY, CDR2 SVGEGT. The CDR3 runs to 15 residues. The CDR3 loop is CASSYGGQGATEAFF.

In terms of frequency, this clonotype is medium-sized. This chain connects TRBV6-6 to TRBJ2-7; TCRdb lists TRBD1, though no DNA is available to test this call. From germline, CDR1 is MNHNY and CDR2 SVGAGI (reference sequence). This CDR3 spans 21 amino acids. The CDR3 is CASSYSGTDDVPDREAHEQYF.

Frequency places this clonotype as medium-sized. The gene calls are TRBV12-3 or TRBV12-4 and TRBJ1-2; no DNA is available, so the TRBD1 call from TCRdb remains unchecked. CDR3 size: 14 residues. The CDR3 loop is CASSRTDRGEGYTF.

The rearrangement joins TRBV5-1 to TRBJ2-7. CDR3 length: 13 residues. Germline values: CDR1 SGHRS, CDR2 YFSETQ. The CDR3 reads CASSLGAAYEQYF.

V is TRBV7-6 and J is TRBJ2-1. The CDR3 totals 13 residues. Germline CDR1 reads SGHVS; CDR2 reads FNYEAQ. CDR3 protein: CASSLAGQAWQFF. The variable domain in full, completed from reference TRBV7-6 and TRBJ2-1, reads GAGVSQSPRYKVTKRGQDVALRCDPISGHVSLYWYRQALGQGPEFLTYFNYEAQQDKSGLPNDRFSAERPEGSISTLTIQRTEQRDSAMYRCASSLAGQAWQFFGPGTRLTVL.

The chain employs TRBV5-1 and TRBJ1-1. There are 12 residues in the CDR3. CDR1 is SGHRS and CDR2 is YFSETQ in the germline V gene. The CDR3 is CASSQLGAEAFF. Complete variable domain (other parts from reference TRBV5-1 and TRBJ1-1): KAGVTQTPRYLIKTRGQQVTLSCSPISGHRSVSWYQQTPGQGLQFLFEYFSETQRNKGNFPGRFSGRQFSNSRSEMNVSTLELGDSALYLCASSQLGAEAFFGQGTRLTVV.

Considering frequency, this clonotype is medium-sized. The V gene is TRBV20-1, the J gene TRBJ2-1; the D gene TCRdb calls, TRBD2, cannot be checked with no DNA. From germline, CDR1 is DFQATT and CDR2 SNEGSKA (reference sequence). The CDR3 has 17 residues. The CDR3 sequence is CSARDGVLAGSHNEQFF.

The chain combines TRBV12-3 or TRBV12-4 with TRBJ2-1; with no DNA, the TCRdb D assignment of TRBD2 cannot be verified. The length of the CDR3 is 15 residues. The CDR3 spells CASSSGLAGDYEQFF.

This clonotype is medium-sized by frequency. The CDR3 loop is CASSLTGEDNEQFF. The V gene is TRBV5-1, the J gene TRBJ2-1; no DNA is available, so the TRBD2 call from TCRdb remains unchecked. CDR1 is SGHRS, CDR2 YFSETQ, per germline. The CDR3 contains 14 residues.

Considering frequency, this clonotype is medium-sized. The J gene is TRBJ2-5, the V gene TRBV29-1; without DNA, the TCRdb call of TRBD2 cannot be checked. CDR1 SQVTM and CDR2 ANQGSEA come from the germline V gene. This CDR3 spans 13 amino acids. The CDR3 reads CSAMGLAGETQYF.

The V gene is TRBV12-3 or TRBV12-4, the J gene TRBJ2-3. The CDR3 length is 14 residues. The CDR3: CATSPEDRTDTQYF.

This clonotype counts as medium-sized by frequency. The chain is built from TRBV29-1 and TRBJ1-2. The CDR3 length is 14 residues. The V gene's germline CDR1 is SQVTM and CDR2 ANQGSEA. CDR3 loop: CSVDMIAGPDSYTF.

This clonotype is medium-sized by frequency. The V and J genes are TRBV29-1 and TRBJ2-2; absent DNA, TCRdb's TRBD2 call cannot be checked. Germline CDR1 SQVTM, CDR2 ANQGSEA. CDR3 length: 13 amino acids. The CDR3: CSSQGPNTGELFF.

This chain uses TRBV15 with TRBJ2-1; the TCRdb D gene call, TRBD1, has no DNA to confirm it. CDR1 is LNHNV and CDR2 is YYDKDF in the germline V gene (reference sequence). The length of the CDR3 is 17 residues. Here the CDR3 reads CATSSLPRPGGVNEQFF.

This chain joins TRBV12-3 or TRBV12-4 and TRBJ1-5; TCRdb picks TRBD1, but there is no DNA to check that call. This CDR3 contains 13 residues. The CDR3 protein is CASSMGHNQPQHF.